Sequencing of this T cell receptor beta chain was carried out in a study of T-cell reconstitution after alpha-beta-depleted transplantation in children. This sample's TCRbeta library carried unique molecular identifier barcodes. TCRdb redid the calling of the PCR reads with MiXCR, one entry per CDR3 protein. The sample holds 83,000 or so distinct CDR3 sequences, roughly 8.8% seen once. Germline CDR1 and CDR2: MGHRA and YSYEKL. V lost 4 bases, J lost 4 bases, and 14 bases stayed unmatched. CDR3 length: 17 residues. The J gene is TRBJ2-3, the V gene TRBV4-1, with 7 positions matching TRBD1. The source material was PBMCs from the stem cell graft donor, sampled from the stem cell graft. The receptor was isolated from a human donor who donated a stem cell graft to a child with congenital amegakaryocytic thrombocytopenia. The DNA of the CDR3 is TGCGCCAGCAGCCCCCAAATCCTATCGACAGGGCCAGATACGCAGTATTTT. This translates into CASSPQILSTGPDTQYF.